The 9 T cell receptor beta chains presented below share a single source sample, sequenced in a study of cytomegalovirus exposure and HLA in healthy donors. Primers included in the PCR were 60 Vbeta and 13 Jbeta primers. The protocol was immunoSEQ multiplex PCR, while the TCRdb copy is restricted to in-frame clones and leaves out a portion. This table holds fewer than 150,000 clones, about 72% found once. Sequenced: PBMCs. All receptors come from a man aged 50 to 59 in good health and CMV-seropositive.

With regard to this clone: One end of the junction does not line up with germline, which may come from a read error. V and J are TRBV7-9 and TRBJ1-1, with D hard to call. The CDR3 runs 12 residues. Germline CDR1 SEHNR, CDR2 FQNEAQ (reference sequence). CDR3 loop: CSSSFMNTEAFF. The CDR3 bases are TGTTCCAGCAGCTTTATGAACACTGAAGCTTTCTTT.

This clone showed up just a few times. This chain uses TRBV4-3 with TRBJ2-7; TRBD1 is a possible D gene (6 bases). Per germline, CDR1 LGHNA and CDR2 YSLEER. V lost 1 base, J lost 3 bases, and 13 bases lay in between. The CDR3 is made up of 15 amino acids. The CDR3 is CASSQAAQGSYEQYF. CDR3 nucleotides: TGCGCCAGCAGCCAAGCCGCACAGGGAAGCTACGAGCAGTACTTC.

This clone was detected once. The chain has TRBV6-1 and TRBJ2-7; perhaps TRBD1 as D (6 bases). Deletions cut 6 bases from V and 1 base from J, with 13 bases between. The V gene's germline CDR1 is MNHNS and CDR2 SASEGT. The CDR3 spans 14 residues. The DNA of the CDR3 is TGTGCCAGCAGACCCGGGACACCTTCCTACGAGCAGTACTTC. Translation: CASRPGTPSYEQYF.

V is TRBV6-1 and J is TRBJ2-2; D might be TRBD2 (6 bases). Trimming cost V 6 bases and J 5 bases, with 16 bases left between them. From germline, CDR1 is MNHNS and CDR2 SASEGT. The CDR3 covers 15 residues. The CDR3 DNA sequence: TGTGCCAGCAGGACGGAGCGGGTGGGGACCGGGGAGCTGTTTTTT. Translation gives CASRTERVGTGELFF.

As DNA, the CDR3 is TGTGCCAGCAGCCAGACGCGGGACGGTAGGCTCTTC. Translating gives CASSQTRDGRLF. The chain carries TRBV21-1 and TRBJ2-1; the table's TRBD2 call for D was not verified on the DNA. TRBV21-1 is marked as a pseudogene. The CDR3 covers 12 residues.

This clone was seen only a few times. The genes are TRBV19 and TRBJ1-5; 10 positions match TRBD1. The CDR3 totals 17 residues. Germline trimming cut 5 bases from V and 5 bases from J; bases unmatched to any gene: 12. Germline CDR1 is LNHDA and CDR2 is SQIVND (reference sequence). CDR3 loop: CASSLLGLGQGDQPQHF. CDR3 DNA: TGTGCCAGTAGTCTACTCGGCCTCGGACAGGGGGATCAGCCCCAGCATTTT.

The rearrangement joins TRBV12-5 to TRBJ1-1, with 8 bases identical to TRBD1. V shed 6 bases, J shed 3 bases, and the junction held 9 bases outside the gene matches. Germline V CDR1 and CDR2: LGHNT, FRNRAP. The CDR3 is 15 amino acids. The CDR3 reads CASGDFRGPDTEAFF. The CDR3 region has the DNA TGTGCTAGTGGAGACTTCAGGGGGCCTGACACTGAAGCTTTCTTT.

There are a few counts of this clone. The CDR3 sequence: CASSARGGDTDTQYF. The CDR3 nucleotides read TGTGCCAGCAGCGCCCGCGGGGGGGACACAGATACGCAGTATTTT. This sequence joins TRBV9 and TRBJ2-3, with TRBD2 matching 9 bases. Germline CDR1 reads SGDLS; CDR2 reads YYNGEE. CDR3 size: 15 residues. V trimming: 3 bases; J trimming: 2 bases; junction bases outside the gene matches: 4.

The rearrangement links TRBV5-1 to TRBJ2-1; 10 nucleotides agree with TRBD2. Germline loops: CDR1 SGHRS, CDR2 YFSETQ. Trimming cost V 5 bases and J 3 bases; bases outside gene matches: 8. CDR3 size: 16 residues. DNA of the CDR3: TGCGCCAGCAGTTACCTGTTAGCGGGGGGCTACAATGAGCAGTTCTTC. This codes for CASSYLLAGGYNEQFF.